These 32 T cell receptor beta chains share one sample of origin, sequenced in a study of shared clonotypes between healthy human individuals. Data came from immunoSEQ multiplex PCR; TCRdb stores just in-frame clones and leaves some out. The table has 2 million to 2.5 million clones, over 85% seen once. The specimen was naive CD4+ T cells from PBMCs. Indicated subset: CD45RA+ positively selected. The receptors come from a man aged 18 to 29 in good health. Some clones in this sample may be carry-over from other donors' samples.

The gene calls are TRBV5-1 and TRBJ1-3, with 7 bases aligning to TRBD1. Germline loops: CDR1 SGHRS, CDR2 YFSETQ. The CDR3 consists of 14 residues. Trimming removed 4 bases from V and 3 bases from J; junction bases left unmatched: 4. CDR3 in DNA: TGCGCCAGCAGCCCCGGGGACAGTGGAAACACCATATATTTT. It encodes CASSPGDSGNTIYF.

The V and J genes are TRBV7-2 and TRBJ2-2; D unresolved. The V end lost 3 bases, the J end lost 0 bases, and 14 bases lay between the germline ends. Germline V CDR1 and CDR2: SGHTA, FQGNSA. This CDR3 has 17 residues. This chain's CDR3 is CASSFPMGPTNTGELFF. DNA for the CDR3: TGTGCCAGCAGCTTCCCGATGGGCCCCACGAACACCGGGGAGCTGTTTTTT.

CDR3 bases: TGCAGTGCTTTTAAAGGGGACATTCAGTACTTC. Translated: CSAFKGDIQYF. The J gene is TRBJ2-4, the V gene TRBV20-1; tentatively, D is TRBD1 (5 bases). The CDR3 is 11 amino acids. V lost 5 bases, J lost 8 bases, and 10 bases lay in between. Per the germline V gene, CDR1 is DFQATT and CDR2 is SNEGSKA (reference sequence).

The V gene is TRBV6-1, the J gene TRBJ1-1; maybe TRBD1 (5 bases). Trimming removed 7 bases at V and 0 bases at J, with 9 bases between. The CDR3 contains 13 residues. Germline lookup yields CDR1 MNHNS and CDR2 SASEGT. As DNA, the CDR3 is TGTGCCAGCATGATCAGGGTGAACACTGAAGCTTTCTTT. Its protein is CASMIRVNTEAFF.

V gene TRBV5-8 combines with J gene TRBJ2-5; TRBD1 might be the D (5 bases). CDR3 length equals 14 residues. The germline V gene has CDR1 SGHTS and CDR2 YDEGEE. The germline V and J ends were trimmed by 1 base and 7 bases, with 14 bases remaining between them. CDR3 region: CASSLSGAQGTQYF. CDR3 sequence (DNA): TGTGCCAGCAGCTTGAGTGGGGCCCAGGGGACCCAGTACTTC.

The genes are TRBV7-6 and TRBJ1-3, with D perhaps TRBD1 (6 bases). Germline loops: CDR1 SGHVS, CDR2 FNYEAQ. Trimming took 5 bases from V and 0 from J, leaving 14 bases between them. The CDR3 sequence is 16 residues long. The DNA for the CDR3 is TGTGCCAGCAGCCCCGGACAGCCTAGCTCTGGAAACACCATATATTTT. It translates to CASSPGQPSSGNTIYF.

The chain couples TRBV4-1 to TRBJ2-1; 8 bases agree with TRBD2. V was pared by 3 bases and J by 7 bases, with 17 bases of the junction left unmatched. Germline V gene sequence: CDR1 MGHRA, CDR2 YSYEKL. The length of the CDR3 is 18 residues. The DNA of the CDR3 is TGCGCCAGCAGCCAGACGGCCGGGAGCGGGAGTATGTGGAATGAGCAGTTCTTC. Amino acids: CASSQTAGSGSMWNEQFF.

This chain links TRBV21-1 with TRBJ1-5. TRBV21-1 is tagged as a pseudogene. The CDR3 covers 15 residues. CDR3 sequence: CASSKAPGLNQPQHF. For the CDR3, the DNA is TGTGCCAGCAGCAAAGCGCCGGGGCTCAATCAGCCCCAGCATTTT.

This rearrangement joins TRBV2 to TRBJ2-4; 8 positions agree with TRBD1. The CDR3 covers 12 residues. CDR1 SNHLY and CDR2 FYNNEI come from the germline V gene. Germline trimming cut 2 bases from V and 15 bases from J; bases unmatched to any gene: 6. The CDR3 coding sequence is TGTGCCAGCAGTGAACACCGGGACAGGCGGTACTTC. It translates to CASSEHRDRRYF. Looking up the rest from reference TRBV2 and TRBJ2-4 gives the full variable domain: EPEVTQTPSHQVTQMGQEVILRCVPISNHLYFYWYRQILGQKVEFLVSFYNNEISEKSEIFDDQFSVERPDGSNFTLKIRSTKLEDSAMYFCASSEHRDRRYFGAGTRLSVL.

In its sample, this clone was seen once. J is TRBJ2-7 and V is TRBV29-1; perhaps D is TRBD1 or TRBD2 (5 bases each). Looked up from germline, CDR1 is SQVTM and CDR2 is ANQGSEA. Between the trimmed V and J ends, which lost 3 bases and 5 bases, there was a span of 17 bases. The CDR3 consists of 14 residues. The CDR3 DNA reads TGCAGCGTTGATTCAGGGAGTGCGGTCCACGAGCAGTACTTC. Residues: CSVDSGSAVHEQYF.

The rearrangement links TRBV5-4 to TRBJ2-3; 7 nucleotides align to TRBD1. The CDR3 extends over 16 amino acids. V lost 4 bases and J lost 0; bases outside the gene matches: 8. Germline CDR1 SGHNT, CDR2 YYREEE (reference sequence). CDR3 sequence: CASSAGQAYSTDTQYF. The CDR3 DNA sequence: TGTGCCAGCAGCGCCGGACAGGCGTATAGCACAGATACGCAGTATTTT.

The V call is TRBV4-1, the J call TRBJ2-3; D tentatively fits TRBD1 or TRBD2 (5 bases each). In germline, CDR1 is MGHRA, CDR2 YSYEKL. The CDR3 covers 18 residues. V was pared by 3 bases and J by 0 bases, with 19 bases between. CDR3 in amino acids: CASSHSPLRGTSTDTQYF. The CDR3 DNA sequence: TGCGCCAGCAGCCATTCCCCGCTCCGGGGCACCAGCACAGATACGCAGTATTTT.

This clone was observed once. CDR3 coding DNA: TGTGCCAGCCGACAGGGGGCGGGTGGGGGCACTGAAGCTTTCTTT. Amino acid sequence: CASRQGAGGGTEAFF. The J gene is TRBJ1-1, the V gene TRBV7-2, with 10 bases aligning to TRBD1. With V trimmed by 8 bases and J by 4 bases, 10 bases remained unmatched. The CDR3 loop spans 15 amino acids. Germline CDR1 reads SGHTA; CDR2 reads FQGNSA.

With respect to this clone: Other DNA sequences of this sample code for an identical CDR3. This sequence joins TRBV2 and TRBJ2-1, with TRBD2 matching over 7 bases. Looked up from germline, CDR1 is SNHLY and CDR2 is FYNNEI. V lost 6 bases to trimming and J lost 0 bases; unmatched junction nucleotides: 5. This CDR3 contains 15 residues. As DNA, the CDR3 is TGTGCCAGCAGCCGACTAGCAAACTCCTACAATGAGCAGTTCTTC. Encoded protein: CASSRLANSYNEQFF.

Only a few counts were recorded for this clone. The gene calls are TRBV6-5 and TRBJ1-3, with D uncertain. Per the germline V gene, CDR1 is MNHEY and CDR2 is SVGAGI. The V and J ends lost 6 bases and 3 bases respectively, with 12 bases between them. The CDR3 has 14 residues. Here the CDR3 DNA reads TGTGCCAGCAGCCGGGGAAGAGATGGAAACACCATATATTTT. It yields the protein CASSRGRDGNTIYF.

The CDR3 loop is CASSYLMGTEAFF. As DNA, the CDR3 is TGTGCCAGCAGTTACCTCATGGGGACTGAAGCTTTCTTT. V usage is TRBV6-5 and J usage is TRBJ1-1; D unclear. Trimming took off 2 bases at V and 5 bases at J, with 9 bases between the two ends. Germline V gives CDR1 MNHEY, CDR2 SVGAGI. There are 13 residues in the CDR3.

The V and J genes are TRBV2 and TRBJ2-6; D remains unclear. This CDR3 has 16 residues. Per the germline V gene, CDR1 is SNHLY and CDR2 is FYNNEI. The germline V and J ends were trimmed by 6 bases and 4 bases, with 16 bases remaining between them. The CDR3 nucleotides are TGTGCCAGCAGCCTTGGGTCCTTGATGGGGGCCAACGTCCTGACTTTC. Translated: CASSLGSLMGANVLTF. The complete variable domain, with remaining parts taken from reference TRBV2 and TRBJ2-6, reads EPEVTQTPSHQVTQMGQEVILRCVPISNHLYFYWYRQILGQKVEFLVSFYNNEISEKSEIFDDQFSVERPDGSNFTLKIRSTKLEDSAMYFCASSLGSLMGANVLTFGAGSRLTVL.

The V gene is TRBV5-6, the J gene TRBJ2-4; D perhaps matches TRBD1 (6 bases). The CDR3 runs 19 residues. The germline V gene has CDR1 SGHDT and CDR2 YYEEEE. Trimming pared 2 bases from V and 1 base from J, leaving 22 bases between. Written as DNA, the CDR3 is TGTGCCAGCAGCTTTGACAGGCGCAATTATGTTGGGGCCAAAAACATTCAGTACTTC. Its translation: CASSFDRRNYVGAKNIQYF.

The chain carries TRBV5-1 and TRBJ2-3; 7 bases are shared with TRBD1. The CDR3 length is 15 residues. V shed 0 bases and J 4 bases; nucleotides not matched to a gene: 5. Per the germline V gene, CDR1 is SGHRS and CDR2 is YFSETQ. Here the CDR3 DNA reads TGCGCCAGCAGCTTGGTCGCCGACAGGGCAGATACGCAGTATTTT. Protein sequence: CASSLVADRADTQYF.

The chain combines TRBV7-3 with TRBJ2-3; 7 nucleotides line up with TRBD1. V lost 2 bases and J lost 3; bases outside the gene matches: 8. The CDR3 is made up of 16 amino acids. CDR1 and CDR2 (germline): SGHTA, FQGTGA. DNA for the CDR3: TGTGCCAGCAGCTTACACAGGGGTGGGTCGACAGATACGCAGTATTTT. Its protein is CASSLHRGGSTDTQYF.

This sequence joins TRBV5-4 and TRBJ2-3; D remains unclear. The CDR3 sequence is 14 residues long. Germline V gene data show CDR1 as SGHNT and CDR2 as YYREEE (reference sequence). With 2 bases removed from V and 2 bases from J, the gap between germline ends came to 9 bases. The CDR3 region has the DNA TGTGCCAGCAGCTTTGGCCTCCACACAGATACGCAGTATTTT. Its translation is CASSFGLHTDTQYF.

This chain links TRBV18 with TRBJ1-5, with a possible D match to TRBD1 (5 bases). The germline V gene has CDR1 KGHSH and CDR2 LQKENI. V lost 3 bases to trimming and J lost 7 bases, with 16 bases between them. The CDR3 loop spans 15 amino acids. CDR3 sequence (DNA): TGTGCCAGCTCACCTATGGGACTGGGGAACCAGCCCCAGCATTTT. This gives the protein CASSPMGLGNQPQHF.

The CDR3 loop reads CSVVDPQSSGNTIYF. The CDR3 DNA is TGCAGCGTCGTCGACCCTCAGAGCTCTGGAAACACCATATATTTT. The chain uses TRBV29-1 and TRBJ1-3; D gene ambiguous. The germline gives CDR1 SQVTM, CDR2 ANQGSEA. V lost 6 bases and J lost 0, with 15 bases in between. CDR3 length: 15 residues.

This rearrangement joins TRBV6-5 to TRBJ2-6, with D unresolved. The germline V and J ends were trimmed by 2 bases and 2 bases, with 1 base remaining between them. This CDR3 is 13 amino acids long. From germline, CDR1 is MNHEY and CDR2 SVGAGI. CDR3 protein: CASSYTGANVLTF. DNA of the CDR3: TGTGCCAGCAGTTACACTGGGGCCAACGTCCTGACTTTC.

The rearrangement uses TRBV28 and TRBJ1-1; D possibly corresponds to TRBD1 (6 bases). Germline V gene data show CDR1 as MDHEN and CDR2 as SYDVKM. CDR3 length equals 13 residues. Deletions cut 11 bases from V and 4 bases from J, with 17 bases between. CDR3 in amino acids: CAGGSGGPTEAFF. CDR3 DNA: TGTGCCGGGGGTAGTGGGGGCCCCACTGAAGCTTTCTTT.

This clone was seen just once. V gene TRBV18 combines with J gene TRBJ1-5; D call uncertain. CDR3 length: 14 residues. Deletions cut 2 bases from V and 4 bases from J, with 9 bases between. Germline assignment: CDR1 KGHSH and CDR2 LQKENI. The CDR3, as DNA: TGTGCCAGCTCACCAATTGACGGGAATCAGCCCCAGCATTTT. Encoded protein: CASSPIDGNQPQHF.

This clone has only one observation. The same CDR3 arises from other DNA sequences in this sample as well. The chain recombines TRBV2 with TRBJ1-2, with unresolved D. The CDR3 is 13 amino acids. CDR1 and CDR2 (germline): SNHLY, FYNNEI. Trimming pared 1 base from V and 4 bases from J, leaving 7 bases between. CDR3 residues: CASSEGGFYGYTF. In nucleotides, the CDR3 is TGTGCCAGCAGTGAAGGAGGGTTCTATGGCTACACCTTC. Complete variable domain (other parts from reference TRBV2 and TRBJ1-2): EPEVTQTPSHQVTQMGQEVILRCVPISNHLYFYWYRQILGQKVEFLVSFYNNEISEKSEIFDDQFSVERPDGSNFTLKIRSTKLEDSAMYFCASSEGGFYGYTFGSGTRLTVV.

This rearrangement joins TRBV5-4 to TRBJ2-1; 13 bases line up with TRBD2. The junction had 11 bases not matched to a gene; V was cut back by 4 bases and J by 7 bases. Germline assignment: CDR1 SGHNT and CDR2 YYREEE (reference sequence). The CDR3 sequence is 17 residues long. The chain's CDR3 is CASSRGAGTSGVNEQFF. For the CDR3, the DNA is TGTGCCAGCAGCAGGGGGGCCGGGACTAGCGGGGTAAATGAGCAGTTCTTC.

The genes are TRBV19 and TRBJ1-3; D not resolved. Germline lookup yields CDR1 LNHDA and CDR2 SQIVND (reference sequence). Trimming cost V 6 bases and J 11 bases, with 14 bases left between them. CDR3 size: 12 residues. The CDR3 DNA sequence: TGTGCCAGTAGACGGACCCGTGGGGCCATATATTTT. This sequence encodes CASRRTRGAIYF.

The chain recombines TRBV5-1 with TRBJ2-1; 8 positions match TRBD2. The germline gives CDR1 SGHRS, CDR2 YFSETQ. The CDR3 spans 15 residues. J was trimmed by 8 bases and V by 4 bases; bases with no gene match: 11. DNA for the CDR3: TGCGCCAGCAGCAACACGGGACTAGTAGTTGATGAGCAGTTCTTC. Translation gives CASSNTGLVVDEQFF.

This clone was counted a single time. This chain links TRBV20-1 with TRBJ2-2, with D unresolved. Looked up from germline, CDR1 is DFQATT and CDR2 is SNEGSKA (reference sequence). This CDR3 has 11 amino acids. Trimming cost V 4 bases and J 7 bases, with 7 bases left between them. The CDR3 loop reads CSAKGFGELFF. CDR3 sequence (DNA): TGCAGTGCTAAGGGCTTCGGGGAGCTGTTTTTT.

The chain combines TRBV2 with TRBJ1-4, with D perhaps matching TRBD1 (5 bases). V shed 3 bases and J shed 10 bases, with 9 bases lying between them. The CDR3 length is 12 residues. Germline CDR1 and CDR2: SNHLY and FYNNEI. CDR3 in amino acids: CASSDREGKLFF. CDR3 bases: TGTGCCAGCAGTGACAGGGAGGGAAAACTGTTTTTT.